Sequencing of this TCR beta chain was carried out in a study of cytomegalovirus exposure and HLA in healthy donors. Study-level results: Common viral pathogens seemed to be connected with several of the most significant clusters, according to a later analysis. Most sequenced TCRs were rare (though some public TCRs occurred in many donors).

A word on this clone: No antigen is known for it.

Participants comprised healthy donors of bone marrow. Sampled while nominally healthy, donors likely had unrecorded immune exposures. PCR primers comprised 60 Vbeta and 13 Jbeta primers. Clones were sequenced by immunoSEQ multiplex PCR, and TCRdb holds only the in-frame ones, with some missing. The table has tens of thousands of clones, around 62% seen once. CDR1 is MNHNY, CDR2 SVGAGI, per germline (reference sequence). This CDR3 has 14 residues. Trimming cost V 6 bases and J 13 bases; bases outside gene matches: 11. The chain carries TRBV6-6 and TRBJ1-6; 8 bases line up with TRBD1. This TCR derives from a male donor in good health and CMV-seropositive. Sequencing input: PBMCs. The CDR3 coding sequence is TGTGCCAGCAGCTTGGACAGGGAAGGGAATCCCCTCCACTTT. Amino acids: CASSLDREGNPLHF.